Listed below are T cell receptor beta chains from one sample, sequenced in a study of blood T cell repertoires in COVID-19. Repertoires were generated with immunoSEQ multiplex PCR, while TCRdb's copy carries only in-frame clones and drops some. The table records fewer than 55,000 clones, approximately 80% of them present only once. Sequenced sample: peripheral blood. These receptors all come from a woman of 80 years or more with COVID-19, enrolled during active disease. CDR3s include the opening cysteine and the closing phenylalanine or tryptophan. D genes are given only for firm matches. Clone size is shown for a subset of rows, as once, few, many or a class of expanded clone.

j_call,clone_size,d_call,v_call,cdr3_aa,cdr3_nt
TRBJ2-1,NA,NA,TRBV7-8,CASRSVNNEQFF,TGTGCCAGCAGGTCCGTAAACAATGAGCAGTTCTTC
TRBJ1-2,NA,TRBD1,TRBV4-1,CASSQTNPRTGDGYTF,TGCGCCAGCAGCCAAACTAATCCGCGAACAGGGGATGGCTACACCTTC
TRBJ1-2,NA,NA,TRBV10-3,CATNGPGWYGYTF,TGTGCCACAAACGGCCCGGGGTGGTATGGCTACACCTTC
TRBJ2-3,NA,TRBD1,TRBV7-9,CASSFQTGGRTDTQYF,TGTGCCAGCAGCTTCCAGACAGGGGGACGCACAGATACGCAGTATTTT
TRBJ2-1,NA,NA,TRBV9,CASSVGGGRTNEQFF,TGTGCCAGCAGCGTAGGAGGAGGGAGGACCAATGAGCAGTTCTTC
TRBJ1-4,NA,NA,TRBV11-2,CASSLRVPGPNEKLFF,TGTGCCAGCAGCTTAAGAGTCCCAGGGCCGAATGAAAAACTGTTTTTT
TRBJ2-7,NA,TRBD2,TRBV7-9,CASSSSPAGLESEQYF,TGTGCCAGCAGCTCTAGCCCGGCGGGACTAGAAAGCGAGCAGTACTTC
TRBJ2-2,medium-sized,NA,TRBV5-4,CASSPGVGELFF,TGTGCCAGCAGCCCCGGGGTGGGAGAGCTGTTTTTT
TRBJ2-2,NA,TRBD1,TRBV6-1,CASSVVRGQGDTGELFF,TGTGCCAGCAGTGTGGTTCGGGGCCAGGGGGATACCGGGGAGCTGTTTTTT
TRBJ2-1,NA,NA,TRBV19,CASSIGSNEQFF,TGTGCCAGTAGTATAGGGAGCAATGAGCAGTTCTTC
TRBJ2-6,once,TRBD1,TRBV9,CASSVNRGSASGANVLTF,TGTGCCAGCAGCGTAAACAGGGGTTCCGCGTCTGGGGCCAACGTCCTGACTTTC
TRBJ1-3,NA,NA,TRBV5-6,CASSLGQAGSGNTIYF,TGTGCCAGCAGCTTGGGACAGGCTGGCTCTGGAAACACCATATATTTT
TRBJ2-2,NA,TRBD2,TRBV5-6,CASSLNPGLAGVRTGELFF,TGTGCCAGCAGCTTAAATCCGGGACTAGCGGGAGTAAGGACCGGGGAGCTGTTTTTT
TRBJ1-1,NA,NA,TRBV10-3,CAISESGTGSAEAFF,TGTGCCATCAGTGAGTCGGGTACAGGGTCGGCTGAAGCTTTCTTT
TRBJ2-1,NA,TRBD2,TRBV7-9,CASSLWTSGSLYNEQFF,TGTGCCAGCAGCTTGTGGACTAGCGGGAGTCTCTACAATGAGCAGTTCTTC
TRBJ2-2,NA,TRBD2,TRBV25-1,CASRLAGDTGELFF,TGTGCCAGCAGATTAGCGGGAGACACCGGGGAGCTGTTTTTT
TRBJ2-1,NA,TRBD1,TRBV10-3,CAISEPGQGIMDEQFF,TGTGCCATCAGTGAGCCGGGACAGGGGATAATGGATGAGCAGTTCTTC
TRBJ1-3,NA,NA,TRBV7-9,CASSQDIHSGNTIYF,TGTGCCAGCAGTCAAGACATACACTCTGGAAACACCATATATTTT
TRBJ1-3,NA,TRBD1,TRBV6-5,CASSPGQGAGNTIYF,TGTGCCAGCAGTCCGGGACAGGGAGCTGGAAACACCATATATTTT
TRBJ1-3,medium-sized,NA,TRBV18,CASSPPGLISGNTIYF,TGTGCCAGCTCACCACCGGGACTCATCTCTGGAAACACCATATATTTT
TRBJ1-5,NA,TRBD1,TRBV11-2,CASSWDSSNQPQHF,TGTGCCAGCAGCTGGGACAGTAGCAATCAGCCCCAGCATTTT
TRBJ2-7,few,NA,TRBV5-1,CASSLAGVHEQYF,TGCGCCAGCAGCTTGGCGGGAGTGCACGAGCAGTACTTC
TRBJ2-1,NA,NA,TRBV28,CASTVSVNSGYVQFF,TGTGCCAGCACCGTCTCAGTTAACAGTGGCTACGTACAGTTCTTC
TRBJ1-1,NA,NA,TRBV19,CASSMGGARNTEAFF,TGTGCCAGTAGTATGGGAGGGGCTAGGAACACTGAAGCTTTCTTT
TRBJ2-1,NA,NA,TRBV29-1,CSVASGTYNEQFF,TGCAGCGTTGCCAGCGGGACATACAATGAGCAGTTCTTC
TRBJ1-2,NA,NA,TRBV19,CASSMGRTLGYTF,TGTGCCAGTAGTATGGGGCGGACATTGGGCTACACCTTC
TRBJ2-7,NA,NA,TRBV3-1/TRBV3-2,CASSPTTSLLYEQYF,TGTGCCAGCAGCCCCACGACTAGTCTCCTATACGAGCAGTACTTC
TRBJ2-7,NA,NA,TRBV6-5,CASSYSTVYEQYF,TGTGCCAGCAGTTACTCGACAGTTTACGAGCAGTACTTC
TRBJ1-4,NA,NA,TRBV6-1,CASSEAGNEKLFF,TGTGCCAGCAGTGAAGCCGGTAATGAAAAACTGTTTTTT
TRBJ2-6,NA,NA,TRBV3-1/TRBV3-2,CASSFGAPGANVLTF,TGTGCCAGCAGCTTTGGGGCGCCTGGGGCCAACGTCCTGACTTTC
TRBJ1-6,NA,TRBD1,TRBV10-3,CAISAPTGPGSPLHF,TGTGCCATCAGTGCCCCGACAGGGCCGGGGTCACCCCTCCACTTT
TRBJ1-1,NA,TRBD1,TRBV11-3,CASSRDRGNTEAFF,TGTGCCAGCAGCCGAGACAGGGGGAACACTGAAGCTTTCTTT
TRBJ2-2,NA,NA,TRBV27,CASSFANRRTGELFF,TGTGCCAGCAGTTTTGCTAACAGAAGGACCGGGGAGCTGTTTTTT
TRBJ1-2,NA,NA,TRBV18,CASSPWTVYGYTF,TGTGCCAGCTCGCCTTGGACAGTATATGGCTACACCTTC
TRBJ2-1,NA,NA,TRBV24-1,CATSDLLDSGEQFF,TGTGCCACCAGTGATTTGCTGGACAGCGGTGAGCAGTTCTTC
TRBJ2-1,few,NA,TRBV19,CASSTSEVGRTGNEQFF,TGTGCCAGTAGTACCTCGGAAGTGGGGAGGACGGGCAATGAGCAGTTCTTC
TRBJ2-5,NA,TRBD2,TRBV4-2,CASSPGTSGGGKTQYF,TGTGCCAGCAGCCCTGGGACTAGCGGGGGGGGAAAGACCCAGTACTTC
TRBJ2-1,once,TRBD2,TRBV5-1,CASGGGRNDNEQFF,TGCGCCAGCGGAGGCGGGAGGAATGACAATGAGCAGTTCTTC
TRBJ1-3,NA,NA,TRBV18,CASSPPGRRSSGNTIYF,TGTGCCAGCTCACCACCAGGGCGGAGGAGCTCTGGAAACACCATATATTTT
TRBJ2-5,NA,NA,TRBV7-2,CASSGGIETQYF,TGTGCCAGCAGCGGAGGTATCGAGACCCAGTACTTC
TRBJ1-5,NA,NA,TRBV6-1,CASSEGGTYSNQPQHF,TGTGCCAGCAGTGAAGGTGGGACATACAGCAATCAGCCCCAGCATTTT
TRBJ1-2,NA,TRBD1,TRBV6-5,CASSYSLRRGHTGYTF,TGTGCCAGCAGTTACTCGCTCCGCAGGGGGCATACGGGCTACACCTTC
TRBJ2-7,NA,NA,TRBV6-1,CASSEGMVAVYEQYF,TGTGCCAGCAGTGAAGGGATGGTAGCGGTCTACGAGCAGTACTTC
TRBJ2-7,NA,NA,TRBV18,CASSTGTERYEQYF,TGTGCCAGCTCTACTGGGACTGAACGATACGAGCAGTACTTC
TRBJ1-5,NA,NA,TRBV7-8,CASSNYNTEQPQHF,TGTGCCAGCAGCAACTACAACACCGAGCAGCCCCAGCATTTT
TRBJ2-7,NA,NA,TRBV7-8,CASSLGSGSYEQYF,TGTGCCAGCAGCTTAGGGTCCGGGAGCTACGAGCAGTACTTC
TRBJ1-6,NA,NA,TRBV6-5,CASRITGYNSPLHF,TGTGCCAGCAGAATTACAGGGTATAATTCACCCCTCCACTTT
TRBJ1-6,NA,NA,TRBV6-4,CASSDGSYNSPLHF,TGTGCCAGCAGTGACGGGAGCTATAATTCACCCCTCCACTTT
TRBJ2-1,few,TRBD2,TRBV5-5,CASSPEAGTSGRGFYNEQFF,TGTGCCAGCAGCCCAGAAGCCGGGACTAGCGGGAGAGGATTCTACAATGAGCAGTTCTTC
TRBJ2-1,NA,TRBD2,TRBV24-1,CATSDARLAGALSYNEQFF,TGTGCCACCAGTGACGCCCGACTAGCGGGAGCCTTATCCTACAATGAGCAGTTCTTC
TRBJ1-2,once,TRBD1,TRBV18,CASSPGTDLSGYTF,TGTGCCAGCTCACCAGGGACAGACCTTAGCGGCTACACCTTC
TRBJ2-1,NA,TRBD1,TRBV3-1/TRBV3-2,CASSQGQGNSNEQFF,TGTGCCAGCAGCCAAGGACAGGGAAACTCCAATGAGCAGTTCTTC
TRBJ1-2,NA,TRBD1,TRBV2,CASSEVVDRTYGYTF,TGTGCCAGCAGTGAAGTAGTGGACAGGACCTATGGCTACACCTTC
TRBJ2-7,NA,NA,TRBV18,CASSAGPGSTYEQYF,TGTGCCAGCTCAGCGGGACCGGGATCTACCTACGAGCAGTACTTC